The 20 T cell receptor beta chains in this list originate from one sample, sequenced in a study of cytomegalovirus exposure and HLA in healthy donors. Primers: 60 Vbeta forward and 13 Jbeta reverse. Using immunoSEQ multiplex PCR, the repertoire was profiled, and TCRdb retains in-frame clones only, with some absent. The table lists 90,000 to 120,000 clones, 77% of them singletons. Sequencing input: PBMCs. The receptors were sampled from a male donor in good health and CMV-seronegative.

This clone turned up a few times. The chain carries TRBV7-9 and TRBJ1-1; 7 bases match TRBD1. This CDR3 region has 13 residues. V shed 5 bases, J shed 9 bases, and the junction held 9 bases outside the gene matches. Germline CDR1 reads SEHNR; CDR2 reads FQNEAQ (reference sequence). CDR3 in amino acids: CASSPPTGQKAFF. CDR3 coding DNA: TGTGCCAGCAGCCCCCCCACGGGACAGAAAGCTTTCTTT.

The CDR3 spells CASSLASSGTHEQFF. DNA of the CDR3: TGCGCCAGCAGCTTGGCGTCTAGCGGGACCCACGAGCAGTTCTTC. This chain connects TRBV5-1 to TRBJ2-1, with 9 bases aligning to TRBD2. CDR1 is SGHRS, CDR2 YFSETQ, per germline. Trimming took 0 bases from V and 10 from J; bases not matched to a gene: 8. This CDR3 is 15 amino acids long.

In its sample, this clone was seen a few times. This chain links TRBV27 with TRBJ1-2, with 8 positions matching TRBD1. V was clipped by 5 bases and J by 8 bases; unmatched bases: 13. The CDR3 has 15 residues. Germline CDR1 and CDR2: MNHEY and SMNVEV (reference sequence). The CDR3 DNA is TGTGCCAGCAGTCCCCACTCCCCGACAGGGGACGGCTACACCTTC. It is translated as CASSPHSPTGDGYTF.

The chain couples TRBV4-1 to TRBJ2-6, with D perhaps matching TRBD1 (6 bases). CDR1 and CDR2 (germline): MGHRA, YSYEKL. This CDR3 has 18 residues. Trimming shortened V by 4 bases and J by 0 bases, and 16 bases separated the two germline ends. The CDR3: CASSPLGQSYSGANVLTF. In DNA, the CDR3 is TGCGCCAGCAGCCCCCTAGGACAGTCGTACTCTGGGGCCAACGTCCTGACTTTC.

V gene TRBV19 combines with J gene TRBJ2-6, with D maybe TRBD1 (6 bases). Trimming stripped 9 bases from V and 1 base from J, with 10 bases between. The CDR3 contains 14 residues. Per germline, CDR1 LNHDA and CDR2 SQIVND (reference sequence). CDR3: CASRGGSGANVLTF. The CDR3 region has the DNA TGTGCCAGCAGAGGGGGTTCTGGGGCCAACGTCCTGACTTTC.

This clone was detected a few times. The J gene is TRBJ2-5, the V gene TRBV25-1, with D possibly TRBD1 on 5 matching bases. The germline CDR1 and CDR2 sequences are MGHDK and SYGVNS. V was shortened by 3 bases and J by 1 base, with 9 bases between the two germline ends. The CDR3 loop spans 14 amino acids. In DNA, the CDR3 is TGTGCCAGCAGTGAGGGGCCAGCCCAAGAGACCCAGTACTTC. As protein: CASSEGPAQETQYF. The variable domain in full, with the rest retrieved from reference TRBV25-1 and TRBJ2-5, is EADIYQTPRYLVIGTGKKITLECSQTMGHDKMYWYQQDPGMELHLIHYSYGVNSTEKGDLSSESTVSRIRTEHFPLTLESARPSHTSQYLCASSEGPAQETQYFGPGTRLLVL.

The chain couples TRBV7-2 to TRBJ2-1, with TRBD1 matching 10 bases. With V trimmed by 5 bases and J by 4 bases, 8 bases remained unmatched. CDR1 and CDR2 (germline): SGHTA, FQGNSA. This CDR3 is built from 16 residues. The DNA of the CDR3 is TGTGCCAGCAGCAGCTACCGGGACAGGGGTTACAATGAGCAGTTCTTC. It specifies CASSSYRDRGYNEQFF.

The chain combines TRBV5-1 with TRBJ2-6; TRBD1 is a possible D gene (6 bases). Germline values: CDR1 SGHRS, CDR2 YFSETQ. The V end was cut by 5 bases, the J end by 4 bases, with 16 bases between. The CDR3 has 16 residues. For the CDR3, the DNA is TGCGCCAGCAGTCTCGAGACAGGACTGGGGGCCAACGTCCTGACTTTC. Translated: CASSLETGLGANVLTF.

Details on this clone: The germline gene is not matched at one end of the junction; a read error may be the cause. The J gene is TRBJ2-2, the V gene TRBV18; 9 positions match TRBD1. CDR3 length equals 15 residues. Germline loops: CDR1 KGHSH, CDR2 LQKENI. CDR3 sequence: CASSQQGANTGELFF. DNA of the CDR3: TGTGCCAGCTCGCAACAGGGGGCGAATACCGGGGAGCTGTTTTTT.

V gene TRBV6-5 combines with J gene TRBJ2-7; TRBD1 matches at 9 bases. Trimming cost V 2 bases and J 3 bases; bases outside gene matches: 2. Germline lookup yields CDR1 MNHEY and CDR2 SVGAGI. The CDR3 extends over 14 amino acids. This chain's CDR3 is CASSYVGQGYEQYF. CDR3 in DNA: TGTGCCAGCAGTTACGTGGGACAGGGCTACGAGCAGTACTTC.

The chain is built from TRBV6-5 and TRBJ2-7, with 8 bases lining up with TRBD1. V was pared by 6 bases and J by 0 bases, with 4 bases of the junction left unmatched. The CDR3 extends over 14 amino acids. Germline V gives CDR1 MNHEY, CDR2 SVGAGI. CDR3 in amino acids: CASSRQGSSYEQYF. The CDR3 nucleotides read TGTGCCAGCAGCCGACAGGGGAGCTCCTACGAGCAGTACTTC.

This clone was recorded only once. The J gene is TRBJ2-7, the V gene TRBV5-1; D remains ambiguous. Trimming removed 4 bases at V and 4 bases at J, with 15 bases between. The germline V gene has CDR1 SGHRS and CDR2 YFSETQ. The CDR3 is 14 amino acids. CDR3 in amino acids: CASSQRSEQYEQYF. The CDR3 DNA is TGCGCCAGCAGCCAACGTTCCGAGCAATACGAGCAGTACTTC.

The chain has TRBV11-2 and TRBJ2-7; TRBD2 is a possible D gene (6 bases). CDR3 length: 15 amino acids. Germline loops: CDR1 SGHAT, CDR2 FQNNGV. V shed 2 bases and J shed 2 bases, with 13 bases lying between them. The CDR3 nucleotides read TGTGCCAGCAGCTTACGGGAGACAGCCACCTACGAGCAGTACTTC. Residues: CASSLRETATYEQYF.

This sequence joins TRBV5-4 and TRBJ2-2; 7 bases align to TRBD2. V lost 0 bases to trimming and J lost 4 bases; unmatched junction nucleotides: 3. Germline-derived CDR1 and CDR2 are SGHNT and YYREEE (reference sequence). The length of the CDR3 is 15 residues. This CDR3 is CASSLGLAGTGELFF. DNA for the CDR3: TGTGCCAGCAGCTTGGGACTAGCTGGCACCGGGGAGCTGTTTTTT.

The chain joins TRBV7-2 to TRBJ2-1, with a possible D match to TRBD1 (6 bases). The CDR3 loop spans 17 amino acids. In germline, CDR1 is SGHTA, CDR2 FQGNSA. V was shortened by 4 bases and J by 8 bases, with 24 bases between the two germline ends. Here the CDR3 reads CASSSEVGAARLDEQFF. The CDR3 DNA is TGTGCCAGCAGCTCAGAAGTGGGGGCGGCTAGGCTGGATGAGCAGTTCTTC. Complete variable domain (other parts from reference TRBV7-2 and TRBJ2-1): GAGVSQSPSNKVTEKGKDVELRCDPISGHTALYWYRQSLGQGLEFLIYFQGNSAPDKSGLPSDRFSAERTGGSVSTLTIQRTQQEDSAVYLCASSSEVGAARLDEQFFGPGTRLTVL.

The chain uses TRBV5-6 and TRBJ2-7; D perhaps matches TRBD2 (6 bases). The CDR3 runs to 15 residues. From germline, CDR1 is SGHDT and CDR2 YYEEEE. Deletions cut 0 bases from V and 0 bases from J, with 10 bases between. The CDR3 nucleotides are TGTGCCAGCAGCTTGGCTGGCGGGGCCTCCTACGAGCAGTACTTC. It is translated as CASSLAGGASYEQYF.

The chain employs TRBV5-4 and TRBJ1-2; D might be TRBD1 (5 bases). Trimming took 4 bases from V and 5 from J, leaving 18 bases between them. The CDR3 has 15 amino acids. CDR1 is SGHNT, CDR2 YYREEE, per germline (reference sequence). CDR3 protein: CASSPDSLLSYGYTF. In nucleotides, the CDR3 is TGTGCCAGCAGCCCAGACAGCCTTCTATCGTATGGCTACACCTTC.

The chain employs TRBV10-3 and TRBJ2-1; tentatively, D is TRBD2 (6 bases). Trimming shortened V by 2 bases and J by 7 bases, and 6 bases separated the two germline ends. Per the germline V gene, CDR1 is ENHRY and CDR2 is SYGVKD. This CDR3 is 12 amino acids long. CDR3 coding DNA: TGTGCCATCAGTGAGCGGGAGAATGAGCAGTTCTTC. This encodes CAISERENEQFF.

This chain uses TRBV29-1 with TRBJ2-1; 8 nucleotides agree with TRBD2. The germline CDR1 and CDR2 sequences are SQVTM and ANQGSEA. The CDR3 loop spans 13 amino acids. CDR3 bases: TGCAGTAGCGGGAAGGTGGTTGGGGATGAGCAGTTCTTC. It specifies CSSGKVVGDEQFF.

This clone has just a few counts. J is TRBJ2-5 and V is TRBV19, with TRBD1 matching 7 bases. This CDR3 is built from 15 residues. Germline values: CDR1 LNHDA, CDR2 SQIVND (reference sequence). After removal of 6 bases from V and 2 bases from J, the junction contained 9 bases not matched to a gene. Here the CDR3 reads CASRRSDRIQETQYF. In DNA, the CDR3 is TGTGCCAGTAGACGATCGGACAGGATACAAGAGACCCAGTACTTC.